Each of the 29 T cell receptor beta chains below was sequenced from the same sample in a study of blood T cell repertoires in COVID-19. Produced via immunoSEQ multiplex PCR; TCRdb's table is partial and in-frame only. The sample contains roughly 52,000 clones, around 85% of which appear only once. What was sequenced was peripheral blood. The receptors come from a human donor in a cohort sampled during active COVID-19.

The chain has TRBV11-3 and TRBJ2-1; 7 bases are a match to TRBD1. The CDR3 consists of 15 residues. Trimming took 0 bases from V and 9 from J; bases not matched to a gene: 8. CDR1 is SGHNT and CDR2 is YENEEA in the germline V gene. The CDR3 spells CASSLDLQGTSEQFF. CDR3 sequence (DNA): TGTGCCAGCAGCTTAGACTTACAGGGGACGAGTGAGCAGTTCTTC.

J is TRBJ2-3 and V is TRBV29-1, with D perhaps matching TRBD1 (7 bases). The CDR3 is 15 residues long. Germline CDR1 and CDR2: SQVTM and ANQGSEA. Trimming shortened V by 6 bases and J by 4 bases, and 20 bases separated the two germline ends. CDR3 loop: CSVGGRQGTPDTQYF. In DNA form, the CDR3 reads TGCAGCGTGGGGGGTCGACAGGGAACCCCAGATACGCAGTATTTT.

This clone was seen just once. This chain connects TRBV7-6 to TRBJ1-3; no firm D call. CDR3 length: 16 amino acids. The germline CDR1 and CDR2 sequences are SGHVS and FNYEAQ. Trimming removed 5 bases from V and 2 bases from J, with 16 bases in between. As DNA, the CDR3 is TGTGCCAGCAGCCACCTACGGGAGGGAGCTGGAAACACCATATATTTT. As protein: CASSHLREGAGNTIYF.

The rearrangement joins TRBV5-1 to TRBJ2-3, with D perhaps matching TRBD2 (6 bases). This CDR3 is built from 14 residues. CDR1 and CDR2 (germline): SGHRS, YFSETQ. Trimming removed 2 bases at V and 0 bases at J, with 7 bases between. The CDR3 region has the DNA TGCGCCAGCAGCTTTAGCGGAAGCACAGATACGCAGTATTTT. Its translation: CASSFSGSTDTQYF.

The chain joins TRBV19 to TRBJ2-1; D might be TRBD2 (5 bases). CDR3 length: 16 amino acids. V lost 3 bases and J lost 0, with 12 bases in between. The germline V gene has CDR1 LNHDA and CDR2 SQIVND (reference sequence). CDR3 sequence (DNA): TGTGCCAGTAGTATCCGGAGCGGTAGCTCCTACAATGAGCAGTTCTTC. This codes for CASSIRSGSSYNEQFF.

The rearrangement links TRBV19 to TRBJ2-7; the D is unclear. The V end was cut by 3 bases, the J end by 5 bases, with 11 bases between. CDR1 is LNHDA, CDR2 SQIVND, per germline (reference sequence). The CDR3 loop spans 13 amino acids. The CDR3 reads CASSIRVKDEQYF. As DNA, the CDR3 is TGTGCCAGTAGTATTCGGGTTAAGGACGAGCAGTACTTC.

The CDR3 here is CASTGSSYEQYF. For the CDR3, the DNA is TGTGCCAGCACTGGGAGCTCCTACGAGCAGTACTTC. This sequence joins TRBV6-5 and TRBJ2-7; TRBD2 is a possible D gene (5 bases). Trimming removed 7 bases at V and 0 bases at J, with 7 bases between. Germline lookup yields CDR1 MNHEY and CDR2 SVGAGI. This CDR3 spans 12 amino acids.

This clone was observed a single time. The J gene is TRBJ2-3, the V gene TRBV3-1 (or the pseudogene TRBV3-2), with TRBD1 identical over 7 bases. Per the germline V gene, CDR1 is LGHDT and CDR2 is YNNKEL (reference sequence). The CDR3 totals 15 residues. With V trimmed by 6 bases and J by 2 bases, 8 bases remained unmatched. DNA of the CDR3: TGTGCCAGCAGGCACATAGGGGGCCCCACAGATACGCAGTATTTT. Translation gives CASRHIGGPTDTQYF.

This chain uses TRBV29-1 with TRBJ2-3; 7 positions match TRBD1. This CDR3 comprises 14 residues. V trimming: 3 bases; J trimming: 4 bases; junction bases outside the gene matches: 7. Germline loops: CDR1 SQVTM, CDR2 ANQGSEA. Written as DNA, the CDR3 is TGCAGCGTTGAGAAGGGGGCTGTGTCAGATACGCAGTATTTT. It encodes CSVEKGAVSDTQYF.

This clone occurred once. The V call is TRBV19, the J call TRBJ2-5; TRBD1 agrees at 9 bases. The CDR3 is made up of 16 amino acids. Germline values: CDR1 LNHDA, CDR2 SQIVND (reference sequence). With 5 bases clipped from V and 5 bases from J, the junction kept 12 bases outside the gene matches. The DNA of the CDR3 is TGTGCCAGTAGTTCAACCGGGACAGGGTTCCGGGAGACCCAGTACTTC. This translates into CASSSTGTGFRETQYF.

This clone occurred a few times. V gene TRBV10-3 combines with J gene TRBJ2-5, with a possible D match to TRBD1 (6 bases). The CDR3 spans 14 residues. Germline V gene lookup returns CDR1 ENHRY and CDR2 SYGVKD. V was clipped by 0 bases and J by 3 bases, with 8 bases between them. The CDR3: CAISESGGEETQYF. CDR3 nucleotides: TGTGCCATCAGTGAGTCAGGGGGAGAAGAGACCCAGTACTTC.

This clone was detected a few times. The rearrangement joins TRBV27 to TRBJ2-7; 10 bases match TRBD2. Germline CDR1 is MNHEY and CDR2 is SMNVEV (reference sequence). The V and J ends lost 2 bases and 4 bases, in that order; junction bases with no gene match: 8. CDR3 size: 16 residues. CDR3 bases: TGTGCCAGCAGTTTAAATCGGCTAGCGGGAGAGTACGAGCAGTACTTC. It specifies CASSLNRLAGEYEQYF.

V gene TRBV29-1 combines with J gene TRBJ2-7, with TRBD2 as a possible D gene (7 bases). CDR1 is SQVTM, CDR2 ANQGSEA, per germline. The ends were cut back, 3 bases at V and 2 bases at J, with 11 bases in the middle. The CDR3 length is 13 residues. The CDR3 sequence: CSVDGGGTYEQYF. In DNA form, the CDR3 reads TGCAGCGTTGACGGCGGGGGCACCTACGAGCAGTACTTC.

This clone was picked up many times. The V and J genes are TRBV19 and TRBJ2-5; D gene uncertain. The CDR3 has 13 residues. The germline V gene has CDR1 LNHDA and CDR2 SQIVND (reference sequence). V lost 5 bases, J lost 0 bases, and 7 bases lay in between. In DNA form, the CDR3 reads TGTGCCAGTAGTCCTCCGTACCAAGAGACCCAGTACTTC. This gives the protein CASSPPYQETQYF.

This clone was found once. This rearrangement joins TRBV14 to TRBJ2-1; D gene unclear. V lost 4 bases, J lost 9 bases, and 19 bases lay in between. Per germline, CDR1 SGHDN and CDR2 FVKESK. CDR3 length: 15 amino acids. The chain's CDR3 is CASSLRMATFVEQFF. As DNA, the CDR3 is TGTGCCAGCAGCCTCAGGATGGCTACCTTTGTTGAGCAGTTCTTC.

This chain joins TRBV28 and TRBJ2-5; the D gene is possibly TRBD1 (5 bases). The CDR3 runs to 14 residues. Germline lookup yields CDR1 MDHEN and CDR2 SYDVKM. V lost 6 bases and J 6 bases, leaving 17 bases between the germline ends. CDR3 in DNA: TGTGCCAGCAGGGACACCTCAAATCCCCAGACCCAGTACTTC. Its protein is CASRDTSNPQTQYF.

The V and J genes are TRBV25-1 and TRBJ1-1; TRBD1 might be the D (5 bases). Germline V gives CDR1 MGHDK, CDR2 SYGVNS. Trimming removed 5 bases from V and 0 bases from J, with 16 bases in between. The CDR3 has 16 amino acids. The CDR3 spells CASSRGGAGMNTEAFF. DNA for the CDR3: TGTGCCAGCAGTAGAGGCGGGGCAGGTATGAACACTGAAGCTTTCTTT.

J is TRBJ2-5 and V is TRBV7-3, with 10 bases matching TRBD2. The CDR3 length is 20 residues. With 0 bases clipped from V and 6 bases from J, the junction kept 19 bases outside the gene matches. CDR1 and CDR2 from the germline V gene are SGHTA and FQGTGA. Written as DNA, the CDR3 is TGTGCCAGCAGCTTAACGGGGATGGGGGTAGCGGGAGGTCCGGTAAAGACCCAGTACTTC. Translating it yields CASSLTGMGVAGGPVKTQYF.

This chain joins TRBV5-5 and TRBJ2-6; 7 bases fit TRBD2. This CDR3 comprises 18 residues. V gave up 0 bases and J gave up 0 bases; unmatched junction bases: 6. Germline CDR1 and CDR2: SGHKS and YYEKEE (reference sequence). In nucleotides, the CDR3 is TGTGCCAGCAGCTTGGCCCTAGCGGAAAGCTCTGGGGCCAACGTCCTGACTTTC. Translating gives CASSLALAESSGANVLTF.

The V gene is TRBV12-2, the J gene TRBJ2-5; no check of the table's D call, TRBD1, against the DNA was made. TRBV12-2 is a listed pseudogene. CDR3 length equals 17 residues. CDR3 loop: CASRLAQGRVPVETQYF. The CDR3 bases are TGTGCAAGTCGCTTAGCGCAGGGCAGGGTACCCGTGGAGACCCAGTACTTC.

This chain joins TRBV10-3 and TRBJ1-3; D is possibly TRBD1 (6 bases). Looked up from germline, CDR1 is ENHRY and CDR2 is SYGVKD. Trimming removed 11 bases at V and 2 bases at J, with 16 bases between. CDR3 length equals 14 residues. The CDR3 sequence is CAVFGTPTGNTIYF. For the CDR3, the DNA is TGTGCCGTCTTTGGGACACCTACTGGAAACACCATATATTTT.

J is TRBJ2-7 and V is TRBV12-3 or TRBV12-4; unclear D gene. The CDR3 loop spans 12 amino acids. Trimming took 2 bases from V and 4 from J, leaving 6 bases between them. The chain's CDR3 is CASSLYLYEQYF. The CDR3 DNA is TGTGCCAGCAGTTTATATCTTTACGAGCAGTACTTC.

V and J are TRBV5-4 and TRBJ2-3; 10 nucleotides align to TRBD2. The CDR3 runs 16 residues. Per germline, CDR1 SGHNT and CDR2 YYREEE (reference sequence). Trimming took 0 bases from V and 2 from J; bases not matched to a gene: 3. CDR3 in amino acids: CASSLVAGGLTDTQYF. CDR3 DNA: TGTGCCAGCAGCTTGGTAGCGGGAGGACTCACAGATACGCAGTATTTT.

This clone was counted a few times. The same CDR3 can be traced to other DNA sequences in this sample. J is TRBJ2-4 and V is TRBV28, with D perhaps matching TRBD1 (6 bases). CDR3 length equals 13 residues. Germline CDR1 reads MDHEN; CDR2 reads SYDVKM. Trimming stripped 6 bases from V and 5 bases from J, with 11 bases between. This chain's CDR3 is CASSLQGENIQYF. The CDR3 DNA is TGTGCCAGCAGCCTACAGGGAGAAAACATTCAGTACTTC. Full variable domain (remainder filled in from reference TRBV28 and TRBJ2-4): DVKVTQSSRYLVKRTGEKVFLECVQDMDHENMFWYRQDPGLGLRLIYFSYDVKMKEKGDIPEGYSVSREKKERFSLILESASTNQTSMYLCASSLQGENIQYFGAGTRLSVL.

The rearrangement joins TRBV28 to TRBJ2-7, with 8 bases identical to TRBD1. Germline CDR1 reads MDHEN; CDR2 reads SYDVKM. This CDR3 is 12 amino acids long. Trimming removed 9 bases from V and 5 bases from J; junction bases left unmatched: 6. CDR3 residues: CASLDRVNEQYF. As DNA, the CDR3 is TGTGCCAGTCTGGACAGGGTTAACGAGCAGTACTTC.

The rearrangement joins TRBV3-1 (or the pseudogene TRBV3-2) to TRBJ2-5; TRBD2 matches at 10 bases. Germline V gene data show CDR1 as LGHDT and CDR2 as YNNKEL (reference sequence). The CDR3 is 17 amino acids. The V and J ends lost 5 bases and 4 bases, in that order; junction bases with no gene match: 13. CDR3 sequence reads: CASSKGLAGAGRETQYF. The CDR3 DNA follows: TGTGCCAGCAGCAAGGGGCTAGCGGGAGCGGGGAGAGAGACCCAGTACTTC.

The CDR3 region has the DNA TGCAGTGCTAGTGATCTTAGGAACACTGAAGCTTTCTTT. Residues: CSASDLRNTEAFF. The chain couples TRBV20-1 to TRBJ1-1; D is unclear. This CDR3 contains 13 residues. From germline, CDR1 is DFQATT and CDR2 SNEGSKA (reference sequence). V dropped 3 bases and J dropped 1 base, with 9 bases sitting between them.

This clone was counted once. The CDR3 protein is CASSRPTSGRGRETQYF. CDR3 DNA sequence: TGTGCCAGCAGCCGCCCGACTAGCGGGAGAGGTCGAGAGACCCAGTACTTC. The rearrangement joins TRBV5-6 to TRBJ2-5; 12 nucleotides align to TRBD2. The germline gives CDR1 SGHDT, CDR2 YYEEEE. The CDR3 is made up of 17 amino acids. V was clipped by 4 bases and J by 4 bases; unmatched bases: 11.

Only one count was recorded for this clone. The chain carries TRBV5-3 and TRBJ2-7; 7 positions match TRBD1. TRBV5-3 is an open reading frame, and its role is uncertain. Trimming at V came to 3 bases and at J to 3 bases, leaving 12 bases not matched to a gene. The CDR3 is 16 amino acids. CDR3 nucleotide sequence: TGTGCCAGAAGCTGTTTGACTGGGACAGAAAGCTACGAGCAGTACTTC. This gives the protein CARSCLTGTESYEQYF.